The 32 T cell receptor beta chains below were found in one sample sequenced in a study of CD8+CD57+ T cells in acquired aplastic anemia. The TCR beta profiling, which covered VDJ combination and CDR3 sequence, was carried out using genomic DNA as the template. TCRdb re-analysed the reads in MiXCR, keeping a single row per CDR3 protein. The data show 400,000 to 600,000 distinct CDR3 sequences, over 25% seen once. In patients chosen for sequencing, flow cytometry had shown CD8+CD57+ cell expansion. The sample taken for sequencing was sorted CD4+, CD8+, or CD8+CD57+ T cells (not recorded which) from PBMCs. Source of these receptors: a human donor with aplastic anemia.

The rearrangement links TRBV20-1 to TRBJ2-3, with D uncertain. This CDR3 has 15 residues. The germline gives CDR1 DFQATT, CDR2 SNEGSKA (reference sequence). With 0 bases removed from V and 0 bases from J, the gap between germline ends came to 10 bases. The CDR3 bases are TGCAGTGCTAGAGATTCCCCGCGAAGCACAGATACGCAGTATTTT. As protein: CSARDSPRSTDTQYF.

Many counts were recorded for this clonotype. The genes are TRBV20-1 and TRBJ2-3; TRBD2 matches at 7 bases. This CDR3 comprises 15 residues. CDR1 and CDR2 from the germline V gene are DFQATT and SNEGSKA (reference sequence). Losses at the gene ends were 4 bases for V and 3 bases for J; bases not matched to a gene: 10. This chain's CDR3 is CSAMDRRENTDTQYF. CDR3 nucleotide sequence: TGCAGTGCTATGGATCGGCGGGAGAATACAGATACGCAGTATTTT.

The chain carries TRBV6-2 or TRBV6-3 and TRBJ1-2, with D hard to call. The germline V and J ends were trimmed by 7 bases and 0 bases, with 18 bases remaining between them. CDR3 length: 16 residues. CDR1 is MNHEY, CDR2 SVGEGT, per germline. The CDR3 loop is CASTTTGQYPNYGYTF. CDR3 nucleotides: TGTGCCAGCACCACAACGGGCCAGTACCCTAACTATGGCTACACCTTC.

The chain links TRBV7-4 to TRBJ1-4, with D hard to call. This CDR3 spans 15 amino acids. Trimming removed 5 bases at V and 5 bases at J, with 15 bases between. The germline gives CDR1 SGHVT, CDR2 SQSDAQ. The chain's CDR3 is CASSRSTDRNEKLFF. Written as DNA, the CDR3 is TGTGCCAGCAGCCGGTCGACGGACCGCAATGAAAAACTGTTTTTT.

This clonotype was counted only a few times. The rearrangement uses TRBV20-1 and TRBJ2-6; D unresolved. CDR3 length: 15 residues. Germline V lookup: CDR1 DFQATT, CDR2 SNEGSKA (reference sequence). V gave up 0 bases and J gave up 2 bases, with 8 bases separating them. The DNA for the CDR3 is TGCAGTGCTAGAGATGAGAGTGCTGGGGCCAACGTCCTGACTTTC. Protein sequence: CSARDESAGANVLTF.

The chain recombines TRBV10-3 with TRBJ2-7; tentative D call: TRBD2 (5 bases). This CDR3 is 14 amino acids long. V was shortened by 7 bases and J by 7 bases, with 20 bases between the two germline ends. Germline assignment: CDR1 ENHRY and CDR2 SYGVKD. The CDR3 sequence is CAITDDLGGHEQYF. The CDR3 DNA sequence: TGTGCCATCACCGACGACCTAGGCGGGCATGAGCAGTACTTC.

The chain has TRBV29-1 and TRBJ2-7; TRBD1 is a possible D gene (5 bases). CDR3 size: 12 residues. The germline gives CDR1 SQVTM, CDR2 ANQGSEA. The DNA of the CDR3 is TGCAGTGCTGTAATTGGCAGGGACGAGCAGTACTTC. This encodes CSAVIGRDEQYF.

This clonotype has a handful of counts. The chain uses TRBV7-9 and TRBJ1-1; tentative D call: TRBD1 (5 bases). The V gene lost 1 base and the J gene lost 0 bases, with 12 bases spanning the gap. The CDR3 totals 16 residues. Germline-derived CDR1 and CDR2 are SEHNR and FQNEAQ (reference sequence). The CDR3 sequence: CASSLGRGFMNTEAFF. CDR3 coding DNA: TGTGCCAGCAGCTTAGGTCGGGGGTTCATGAACACTGAAGCTTTCTTT.

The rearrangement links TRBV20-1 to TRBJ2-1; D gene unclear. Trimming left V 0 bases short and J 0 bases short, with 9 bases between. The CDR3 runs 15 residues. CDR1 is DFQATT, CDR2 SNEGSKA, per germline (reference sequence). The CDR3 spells CSARDALRSYNEQFF. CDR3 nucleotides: TGCAGTGCTAGAGATGCGTTACGCTCCTACAATGAGCAGTTCTTC.

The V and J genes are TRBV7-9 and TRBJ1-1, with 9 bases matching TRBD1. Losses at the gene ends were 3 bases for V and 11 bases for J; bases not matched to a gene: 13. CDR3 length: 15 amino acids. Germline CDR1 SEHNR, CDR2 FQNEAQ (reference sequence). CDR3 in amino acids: CASSLEGTGRFPAFF. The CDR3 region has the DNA TGTGCCAGCAGCTTGGAGGGGACAGGGAGGTTTCCGGCTTTCTTT. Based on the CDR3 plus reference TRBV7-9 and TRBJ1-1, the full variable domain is DTGVSQNPRHKITKRGQNVTFRCDPISEHNRLYWYRQTLGQGPEFLTYFQNEAQLEKSRLLSDRFSAERPKGSFSTLEIQRTEQGDSAMYLCASSLEGTGRFPAFFGQGTRLTVV.

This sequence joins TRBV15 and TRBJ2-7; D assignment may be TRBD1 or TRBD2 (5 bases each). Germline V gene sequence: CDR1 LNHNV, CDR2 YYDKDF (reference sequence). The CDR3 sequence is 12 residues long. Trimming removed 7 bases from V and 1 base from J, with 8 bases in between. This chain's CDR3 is CATIEGSYEQYF. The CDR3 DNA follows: TGTGCCACCATCGAGGGGTCCTACGAGCAGTACTTC.

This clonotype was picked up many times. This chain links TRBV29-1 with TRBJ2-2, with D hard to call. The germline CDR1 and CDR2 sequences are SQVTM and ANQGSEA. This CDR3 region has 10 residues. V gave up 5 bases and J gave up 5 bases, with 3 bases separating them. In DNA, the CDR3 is TGCAGCGTTTTTACCGGGGAGCTGTTTTTT. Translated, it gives CSVFTGELFF.

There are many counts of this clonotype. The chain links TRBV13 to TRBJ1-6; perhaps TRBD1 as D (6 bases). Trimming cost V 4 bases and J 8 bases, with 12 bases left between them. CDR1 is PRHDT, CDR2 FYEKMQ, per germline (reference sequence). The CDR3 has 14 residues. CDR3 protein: CASSSWDTDSPLHF. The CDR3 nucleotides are TGTGCCAGCAGCTCGTGGGACACTGATTCACCCCTCCACTTT.

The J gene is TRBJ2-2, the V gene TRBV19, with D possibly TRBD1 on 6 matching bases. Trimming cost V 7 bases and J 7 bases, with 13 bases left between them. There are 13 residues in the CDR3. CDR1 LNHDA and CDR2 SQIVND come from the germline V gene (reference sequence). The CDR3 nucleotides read TGTGCCAGTAACGGACAGTTAGACGGGGAGCTGTTTTTT. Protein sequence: CASNGQLDGELFF.

CDR3: CARGGANYGYTF. CDR3 bases: TGTGCCAGGGGAGGCGCTAACTATGGCTACACCTTC. The rearrangement links TRBV25-1 to TRBJ1-2; D call uncertain. This CDR3 has 12 amino acids. V dropped 9 bases and J dropped 0 bases, with 8 bases sitting between them. The germline gives CDR1 MGHDK, CDR2 SYGVNS.

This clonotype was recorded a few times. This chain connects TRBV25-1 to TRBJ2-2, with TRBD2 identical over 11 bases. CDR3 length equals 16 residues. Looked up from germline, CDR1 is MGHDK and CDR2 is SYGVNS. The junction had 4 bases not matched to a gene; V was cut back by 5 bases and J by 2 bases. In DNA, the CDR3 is TGTGCCAGCAGTACCGGGACTAGCGGAAACACCGGGGAGCTGTTTTTT. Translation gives CASSTGTSGNTGELFF.

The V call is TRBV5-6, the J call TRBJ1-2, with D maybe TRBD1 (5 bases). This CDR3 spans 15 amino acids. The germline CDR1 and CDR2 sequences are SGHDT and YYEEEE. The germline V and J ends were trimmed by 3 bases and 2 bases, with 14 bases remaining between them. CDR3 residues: CASSSPPGGNYGYTF. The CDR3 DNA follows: TGTGCCAGCAGCTCCCCGCCTGGGGGGAACTATGGCTACACCTTC. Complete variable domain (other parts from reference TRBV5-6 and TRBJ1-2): DAGVTQSPTHLIKTRGQQVTLRCSPKSGHDTVSWYQQALGQGPQFIFQYYEEEERQRGNFPDRFSGHQFPNYSSELNVNALLLGDSALYLCASSSPPGGNYGYTFGSGTRLTVV.

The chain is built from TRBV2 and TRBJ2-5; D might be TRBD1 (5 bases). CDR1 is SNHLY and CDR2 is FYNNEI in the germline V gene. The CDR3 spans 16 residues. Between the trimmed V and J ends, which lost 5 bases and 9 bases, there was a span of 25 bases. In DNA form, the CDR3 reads TGTGCCAGCAGTCCATCCTGGGGCAGTAGCAATCAGCCCCAGTACTTC. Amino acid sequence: CASSPSWGSSNQPQYF.

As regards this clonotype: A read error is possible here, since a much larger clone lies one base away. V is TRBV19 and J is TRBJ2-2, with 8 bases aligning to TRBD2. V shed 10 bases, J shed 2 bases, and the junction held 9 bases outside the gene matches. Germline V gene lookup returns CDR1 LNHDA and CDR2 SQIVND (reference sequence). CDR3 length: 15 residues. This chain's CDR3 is CAIQTSGGNTGELFF. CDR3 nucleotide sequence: TGTGCCATCCAAACGAGCGGGGGTAACACCGGGGAGCTGTTTTTT. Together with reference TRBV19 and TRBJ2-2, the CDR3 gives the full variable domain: DGGITQSPKYLFRKEGQNVTLSCEQNLNHDAMYWYRQDPGQGLRLIYYSQIVNDFQKGDIAEGYSVSREKKESFPLTVTSAQKNPTAFYLCAIQTSGGNTGELFFGEGSRLTVL.

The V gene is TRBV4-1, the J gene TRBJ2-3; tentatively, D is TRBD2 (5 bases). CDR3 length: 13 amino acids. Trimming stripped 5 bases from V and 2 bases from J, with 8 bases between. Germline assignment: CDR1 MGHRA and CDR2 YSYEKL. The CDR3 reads CASSSRDTDTQYF. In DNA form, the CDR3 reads TGCGCCAGCAGCAGCCGGGACACAGATACGCAGTATTTT.

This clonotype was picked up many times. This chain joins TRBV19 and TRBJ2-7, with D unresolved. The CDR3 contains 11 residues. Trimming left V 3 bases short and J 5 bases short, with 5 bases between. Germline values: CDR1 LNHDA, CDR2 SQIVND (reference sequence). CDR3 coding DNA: TGTGCCAGTAGTATTGAGAACGAGCAGTACTTC. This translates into CASSIENEQYF.

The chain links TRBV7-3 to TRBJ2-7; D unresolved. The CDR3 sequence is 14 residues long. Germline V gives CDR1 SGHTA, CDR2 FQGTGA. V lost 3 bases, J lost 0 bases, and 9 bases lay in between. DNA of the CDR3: TGTGCCAGCAGCTTGGATTGGGACTCCTACGAGCAGTACTTC. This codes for CASSLDWDSYEQYF.

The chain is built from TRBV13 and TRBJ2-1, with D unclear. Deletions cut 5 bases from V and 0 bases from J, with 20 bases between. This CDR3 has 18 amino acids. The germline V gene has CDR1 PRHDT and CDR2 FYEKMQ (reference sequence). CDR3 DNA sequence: TGTGCCAGCAGCCCGAAGGTACGTGCCCGGAGCTCCTACAATGAGCAGTTCTTC. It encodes CASSPKVRARSSYNEQFF.

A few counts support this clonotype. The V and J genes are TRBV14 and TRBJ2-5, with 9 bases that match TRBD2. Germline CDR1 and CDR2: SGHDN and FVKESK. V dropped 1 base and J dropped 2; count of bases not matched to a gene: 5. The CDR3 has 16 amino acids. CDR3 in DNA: TGTGCCAGCAGCCAAGTGTTCGCGGGAGGGCAAGAGACCCAGTACTTC. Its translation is CASSQVFAGGQETQYF.

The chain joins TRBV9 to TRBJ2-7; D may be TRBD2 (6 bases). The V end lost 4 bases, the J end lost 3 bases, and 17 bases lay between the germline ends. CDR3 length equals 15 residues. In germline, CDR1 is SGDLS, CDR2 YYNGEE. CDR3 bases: TGTGCCAGCAGCACCTCAATGGCGGGACTCTACGAGCAGTACTTC. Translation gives CASSTSMAGLYEQYF.

The DNA for the CDR3 is TGCGCCAGCAGCCAAGAGACAGGCTCTAACACTGAAGCTTTCTTT. It yields the protein CASSQETGSNTEAFF. This rearrangement joins TRBV4-1 to TRBJ1-1, with TRBD1 as a possible D gene (6 bases). The ends were cut back, 0 bases at V and 2 bases at J, with 10 bases in the middle. CDR3 length: 15 residues. The germline gives CDR1 MGHRA, CDR2 YSYEKL.

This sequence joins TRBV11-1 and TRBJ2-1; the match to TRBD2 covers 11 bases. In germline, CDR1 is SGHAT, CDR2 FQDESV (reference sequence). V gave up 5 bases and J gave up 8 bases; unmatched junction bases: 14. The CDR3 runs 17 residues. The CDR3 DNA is TGTGCCAGCAGCCCCTCAAGACTAGCGGGGTCTCAGGATGAGCAGTTCTTC. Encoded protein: CASSPSRLAGSQDEQFF.

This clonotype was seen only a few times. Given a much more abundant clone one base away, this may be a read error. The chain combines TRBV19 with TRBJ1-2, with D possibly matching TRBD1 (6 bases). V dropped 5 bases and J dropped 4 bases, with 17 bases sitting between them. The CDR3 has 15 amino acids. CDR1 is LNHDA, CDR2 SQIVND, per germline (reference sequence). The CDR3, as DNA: TGTGCCAGTAGTCATATGCGGACAGCTAGCTATGGCTACACCTTC. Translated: CASSHMRTASYGYTF.

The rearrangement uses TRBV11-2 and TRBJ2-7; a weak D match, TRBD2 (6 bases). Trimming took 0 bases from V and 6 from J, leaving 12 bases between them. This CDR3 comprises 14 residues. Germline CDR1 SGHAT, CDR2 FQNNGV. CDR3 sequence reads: CASSLDFAGFEQYF. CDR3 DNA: TGTGCCAGCAGCTTAGATTTTGCGGGGTTCGAGCAGTACTTC.

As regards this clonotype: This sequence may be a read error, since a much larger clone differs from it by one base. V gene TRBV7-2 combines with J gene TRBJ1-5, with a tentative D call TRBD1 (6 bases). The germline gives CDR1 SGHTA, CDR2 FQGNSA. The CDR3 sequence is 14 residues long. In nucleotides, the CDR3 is TGTGCCCGCAGACCGGGACACCTCAATCAGCCCCAGCATTTT. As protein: CARRPGHLNQPQHF.

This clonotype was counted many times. The CDR3 nucleotides read TGTGCCAGCAGCTTAAACCCCTACGAGCAGTACTTC. Its translation is CASSLNPYEQYF. V is TRBV19 and J is TRBJ2-7, with D unresolved. Germline CDR1 and CDR2: LNHDA and SQIVND (reference sequence). The CDR3 is 12 amino acids. The V end lost 9 bases, the J end lost 2 bases, and 11 bases lay between the germline ends. Full variable domain (rest looked up from reference TRBV19 and TRBJ2-7): DGGITQSPKYLFRKEGQNVTLSCEQNLNHDAMYWYRQDPGQGLRLIYYSQIVNDFQKGDIAEGYSVSREKKESFPLTVTSAQKNPTAFYLCASSLNPYEQYFGPGTRLTVT.

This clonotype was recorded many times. The CDR3 sequence is CATSAPTGFGELFF. The CDR3 bases are TGTGCCACCAGTGCCCCCACAGGGTTCGGGGAGCTGTTTTTT. The chain joins TRBV24-1 to TRBJ2-2; tentative D call: TRBD1 (6 bases). Germline CDR1 and CDR2: KGHDR and SFDVKD. V lost 5 bases and J 7 bases, leaving 13 bases between the germline ends. The CDR3 is made up of 14 amino acids.